This T cell receptor beta chain was captured in a study of CD8 T cells in ankylosing spondylitis. Study conclusions and caveats: Before this, some motif variants had been reported in reactive arthritis synovial fluid and blood. Disease-associated clones were reportedly significantly overrepresented in matched ankylosing spondylitis synovial fluid. Disease-linked clones bore a CD8+ phenotype and were relatively rare in peripheral blood. The study identified a TCR beta motif of under 10 highly homologous variants that appeared characteristic of ankylosing spondylitis blood.

This CDR3 has 15 residues. Germline lookup yields CDR1 KGHSY and CDR2 FQNENV. Trimming took 0 bases from V and 9 from J; bases not matched to a gene: 5. Researchers built TCR beta libraries using quantitative 5'-RACE with molecular barcodes. TCRdb reprocessed the 5' RACE reads via MiXCR and lists one record per CDR3 protein. The data hold a few hundred thousand distinct CDR3 sequences, with 20% to 25% observed a single time. With respect to this clonotype: Antigen unknown.

The V call is TRBV16, the J call TRBJ2-1; TRBD2 matches at 10 bases. The clonotype comes from a male donor with ankylosing spondylitis. Sample: blood, either unsorted or a sorted T cell fraction (not recorded which). This chain's CDR3 is CASSQSLAGGFEQFF. The DNA for the CDR3 is TGTGCCAGCAGCCAATCGTTAGCGGGAGGTTTTGAGCAGTTCTTC. Together with reference TRBV16 and TRBJ2-1, the CDR3 gives the full variable domain: GEEVAQTPKHLVRGEGQKAKLYCAPIKGHSYVFWYQQVLKNEFKFLISFQNENVFDETGMPKERFSAKCLPNSPCSLEIQATKLEDSAVYFCASSQSLAGGFEQFFGPGTRLTVL.